Presented here are 26 T cell receptor beta chains from one specimen sequenced in a study of T cell repertoires in cytomegalovirus infection. Each CDR3 protein gets one entry after TCRdb re-called the reads with MiXCR. The sample contains some 300,000 distinct CDR3 sequences, roughly 13% of which appear only once. The specimen sequenced was PBMCs. The receptors were sampled from a human donor in good health (CMV status not recorded). Some clones in this sample may be carry-over from other donors' samples.

V usage is TRBV29-1 and J usage is TRBJ2-1; the D is unclear. Trimming removed 2 bases at V and 2 bases at J, with 13 bases between. From germline, CDR1 is SQVTM and CDR2 ANQGSEA. This CDR3 is built from 15 residues. As DNA, the CDR3 is TGCAGCGTTGAAAGGGCAGATACCACCTACAATGAGCAGTTCTTC. Encoded protein: CSVERADTTYNEQFF.

The V and J genes are TRBV29-1 and TRBJ1-1; D is unclear. The CDR3 is 14 amino acids. V dropped 5 bases and J dropped 5 bases, with 18 bases sitting between them. Per the germline V gene, CDR1 is SQVTM and CDR2 is ANQGSEA. CDR3 sequence (DNA): TGCAGCGTTCGTCCGGTCCGGGGTTTAACTGAAGCTTTCTTT. Protein product: CSVRPVRGLTEAFF. Drawing the rest from reference TRBV29-1 and TRBJ1-1, the complete variable domain is SAVISQKPSRDICQRGTSLTIQCQVDSQVTMMFWYRQQPGQSLTLIATANQGSEATYESGFVIDKFPISRPNLTFSTLTVSNMSPEDSSIYLCSVRPVRGLTEAFFGQGTRLTVV.

This clonotype was seen at least ten times. The chain links TRBV7-2 to TRBJ1-5; D uncertain. The V end lost 5 bases, the J end lost 7 bases, and 12 bases lay between the germline ends. The CDR3 length is 13 residues. The V gene's germline CDR1 is SGHTA and CDR2 FQGNSA. CDR3 DNA sequence: TGTGCCAGCAGCCTGACGTCTCTGCAGCCCCAGCATTTT. It encodes CASSLTSLQPQHF.

This rearrangement joins TRBV29-1 to TRBJ2-3, with D possibly TRBD2 on 6 matching bases. CDR3 length equals 18 residues. The germline V gene encodes CDR1 SQVTM and CDR2 ANQGSEA. Trimming left V 4 bases short and J 0 bases short, with 23 bases between. CDR3 bases: TGCAGCGTTGTGGGTAGCGCGACTAGACGGGCTAGCACAGATACGCAGTATTTT. This gives the protein CSVVGSATRRASTDTQYF.

This clonotype was seen ten or more times. The CDR3 sequence: CASSLGLASYNEQFF. The CDR3 DNA follows: TGTGCCAGCAGCCTAGGACTAGCGAGCTACAATGAGCAGTTCTTC. The chain is built from TRBV7-8 and TRBJ2-1; the match to TRBD2 covers 9 bases. The V segment lost 5 bases and the J segment 3 bases; nucleotides outside the gene matches: 5. The CDR3 spans 15 residues. CDR1 is SGHVS, CDR2 FQNEAQ, per germline.

This clonotype was seen many times. CDR3 nucleotide sequence: TGTGCCAGCAGTGACATGGGACTCCAGTCGGAGCAGTTCTTC. This sequence encodes CASSDMGLQSEQFF. This chain uses TRBV7-3 with TRBJ2-1; TRBD2 might be the D (6 bases). Trimming took off 6 bases at V and 10 bases at J, with 19 bases between the two ends. The CDR3 covers 14 residues. The V gene's germline CDR1 is SGHTA and CDR2 FQGTGA.

The chain employs TRBV20-1 and TRBJ2-7; unclear D gene. Trimming removed 4 bases from V and 9 bases from J, with 13 bases in between. The length of the CDR3 is 11 residues. Germline V gene sequence: CDR1 DFQATT, CDR2 SNEGSKA (reference sequence). CDR3 region: CSATSLARQYF. The CDR3 nucleotides are TGCAGTGCTACGTCCCTCGCTCGGCAGTACTTC.

The chain links TRBV4-1 to TRBJ2-3, with D tentatively TRBD1 or TRBD2 (5 bases each). V was cut by 1 base and J by 1 base, with 6 bases left in between. The germline V gene encodes CDR1 MGHRA and CDR2 YSYEKL. CDR3 length: 14 amino acids. In nucleotides, the CDR3 is TGCGCCAGCAGCCAAGGGGACGGCACAGATACGCAGTATTTT. Its protein is CASSQGDGTDTQYF.

This clonotype has a handful of counts. A read error may explain this, as a much larger clone is one base away. This chain connects TRBV7-4 to TRBJ2-5; TRBD2 might be the D (7 bases). From germline, CDR1 is SGHVT and CDR2 SQSDAQ. The CDR3 spans 16 residues. The CDR3 nucleotides read TGTGCCTGCAGCTTCCGTTTGGCGGGGGCCCAAGAGACCCAGTACTTC. This translates into CACSFRLAGAQETQYF.

The table lists this clonotype with many counts. The chain joins TRBV6-1 to TRBJ1-6, with 8 nucleotides matching TRBD1. The CDR3 loop spans 13 amino acids. Germline assignment: CDR1 MNHNS and CDR2 SASEGT. The V gene end was trimmed by 10 bases and the J gene end by 7 bases; junction bases not matched to a gene: 6. As DNA, the CDR3 is TGTGCCACTTCGGACAGGGAGAATTCACCCCTCCACTTT. Translating gives CATSDRENSPLHF.

There are many counts of this clonotype. This chain joins TRBV6-5 and TRBJ2-2; possible D gene TRBD1, 6 bases. This CDR3 spans 15 amino acids. CDR1 is MNHEY and CDR2 is SVGAGI in the germline V gene. The CDR3 coding sequence is TGTGTCGCGACGTCAGGGGCTCAGAACACCGGGGAGCTGTTTTTT. Translation gives CVATSGAQNTGELFF.

The chain is built from TRBV5-4 and TRBJ2-1, with a possible D match to TRBD2 (6 bases). V was pared by 0 bases and J by 1 base, with 11 bases between. The CDR3 runs 16 residues. In germline, CDR1 is SGHNT, CDR2 YYREEE (reference sequence). The CDR3 sequence: CASSLGPGGSYNEQFF. The CDR3, as DNA: TGTGCCAGCAGCTTGGGGCCCGGAGGGTCCTACAATGAGCAGTTCTTC.

In this sample, this clonotype turned up many times. CDR3 amino acids: CASSNGLADEQFF. The CDR3 bases are TGTGCCAGCAGCAATGGACTAGCCGATGAGCAGTTCTTC. The J gene is TRBJ2-1, the V gene TRBV7-2, with TRBD2 identical over 8 bases. The CDR3 is 13 amino acids. With V trimmed by 5 bases and J by 8 bases, 5 bases remained unmatched. Germline V lookup: CDR1 SGHTA, CDR2 FQGNSA.

This clonotype came up many times. The rearrangement joins TRBV19 to TRBJ2-2; maybe TRBD2 (6 bases). This CDR3 has 17 residues. Trimming cost V 7 bases and J 4 bases, with 22 bases left between them. Per the germline V gene, CDR1 is LNHDA and CDR2 is SQIVND (reference sequence). The chain's CDR3 is CASKGSRGGIGTGELFF. CDR3 sequence (DNA): TGTGCCAGTAAGGGGAGTCGCGGCGGGATTGGCACCGGGGAGCTGTTTTTT.

This clonotype was seen repeatedly, ten times or more. For the CDR3, the DNA is TGTGCCAGCAGCCCGACTGGCGGGGGGGCATCAGATACGCAGTATTTT. This codes for CASSPTGGGASDTQYF. The chain uses TRBV7-3 and TRBJ2-3, with TRBD2 identical over 9 bases. This CDR3 region has 16 residues. V trimming: 5 bases; J trimming: 4 bases; junction bases outside the gene matches: 10. Germline V gene sequence: CDR1 SGHTA, CDR2 FQGTGA.

This clonotype has a handful of counts. The rearrangement uses TRBV7-9 and TRBJ2-7; D not resolved. Between the trimmed V and J ends, which lost 1 base and 0 bases, there was a span of 13 bases. This CDR3 comprises 16 residues. Per the germline V gene, CDR1 is SEHNR and CDR2 is FQNEAQ (reference sequence). The CDR3, as DNA: TGTGCCAGCAGCTTAGTGCCCCCGGCTAACTCCTACGAGCAGTACTTC. This translates into CASSLVPPANSYEQYF.

This chain links TRBV6-5 with TRBJ2-3; D could derive from TRBD1 or TRBD2 (6 bases each). The V gene's germline CDR1 is MNHEY and CDR2 SVGAGI. V lost 2 bases and J lost 2, with 11 bases in between. This CDR3 comprises 15 residues. This CDR3 is CASSYVRGVTDTQYF. As DNA, the CDR3 is TGTGCCAGCAGTTACGTTAGGGGGGTCACAGATACGCAGTATTTT.

The chain has TRBV28 and TRBJ1-3, with D unclear. This CDR3 has 13 residues. Trimming pared 7 bases from V and 1 base from J, leaving 8 bases between. Germline loops: CDR1 MDHEN, CDR2 SYDVKM. CDR3 protein: CASTGGSGNTIYF. CDR3 coding DNA: TGTGCCAGCACCGGTGGGTCTGGAAACACCATATATTTT.

This chain uses TRBV6-2 or TRBV6-3 with TRBJ2-2; TRBD2 might be the D (6 bases). This CDR3 comprises 14 residues. Trimming left V 7 bases short and J 6 bases short, with 15 bases between. Germline V CDR1 and CDR2: MNHEY, SVGEGT. The CDR3 bases are TGTGCCAGCATGCAGCCCGGGGGTCCCGGGGAGCTGTTTTTT. Translated, it gives CASMQPGGPGELFF.

This clonotype was observed a handful of times. CDR3 amino acids: CASSLRQGLPPEQYF. CDR3 nucleotides: TGTGCCAGCAGCCTAAGACAGGGCCTACCTCCCGAGCAGTACTTC. The rearrangement links TRBV5-6 to TRBJ2-7, with 7 nucleotides matching TRBD1. There are 15 residues in the CDR3. Germline trimming cut 4 bases from V and 6 bases from J; bases unmatched to any gene: 13. From germline, CDR1 is SGHDT and CDR2 YYEEEE.

The J gene is TRBJ2-5, the V gene TRBV11-2; 9 bases align to TRBD2. The V gene's germline CDR1 is SGHAT and CDR2 FQNNGV. CDR3 length: 21 amino acids. The V and J ends lost 1 base and 5 bases, in that order; junction bases with no gene match: 23. CDR3 sequence reads: CASSLGRHNRGGARVVETQYF. The DNA for the CDR3 is TGTGCCAGCAGCTTAGGGCGCCACAACCGCGGGGGGGCCCGTGTGGTGGAGACCCAGTACTTC.

In its sample, this clonotype was seen many times. The rearrangement joins TRBV7-3 to TRBJ2-3, with TRBD2 matching over 11 bases. Germline CDR1 and CDR2: SGHTA and FQGTGA. The CDR3 spans 18 residues. The V and J ends lost 1 base and 2 bases, in that order; junction bases with no gene match: 8. The CDR3 reads CASSLRASGGSSTDTQYF. DNA of the CDR3: TGTGCCAGCAGCTTAAGGGCTAGCGGGGGGTCTTCCACAGATACGCAGTATTTT.

This clonotype was recorded at least ten times. The rearrangement joins TRBV19 to TRBJ1-5; a possible D gene is TRBD1 (5 bases). Trimming removed 9 bases from V and 7 bases from J, with 22 bases in between. Germline V gene lookup returns CDR1 LNHDA and CDR2 SQIVND (reference sequence). The CDR3 length is 15 residues. The CDR3: CASQSGTLREQPQHF. CDR3 nucleotide sequence: TGTGCCAGCCAATCCGGGACGCTACGCGAGCAGCCCCAGCATTTT. The full variable domain, its missing parts supplied by reference TRBV19 and TRBJ1-5, is DGGITQSPKYLFRKEGQNVTLSCEQNLNHDAMYWYRQDPGQGLRLIYYSQIVNDFQKGDIAEGYSVSREKKESFPLTVTSAQKNPTAFYLCASQSGTLREQPQHFGDGTRLSIL.

The CDR3 protein is CASSSPRDRGLGYTF. In nucleotides, the CDR3 is TGTGCCAGCAGCTCCCCCCGGGACAGGGGGCTCGGCTACACCTTC. The chain is built from TRBV7-2 and TRBJ1-2, with 12 positions matching TRBD1. The CDR3 length is 15 residues. CDR1 and CDR2 (germline): SGHTA, FQGNSA. V trimming: 4 bases; J trimming: 8 bases; junction bases outside the gene matches: 8. The whole variable domain, filled in from reference TRBV7-2 and TRBJ1-2, reads GAGVSQSPSNKVTEKGKDVELRCDPISGHTALYWYRQSLGQGLEFLIYFQGNSAPDKSGLPSDRFSAERTGGSVSTLTIQRTQQEDSAVYLCASSSPRDRGLGYTFGSGTRLTVV.

V is TRBV20-1 and J is TRBJ2-2; a possible D gene is TRBD2 (6 bases). The CDR3 runs to 16 residues. CDR1 is DFQATT and CDR2 is SNEGSKA in the germline V gene (reference sequence). Trimming cost V 3 bases and J 6 bases, with 20 bases left between them. This CDR3 reads CSASPLAWGPSGELFF. In nucleotides, the CDR3 is TGCAGTGCTAGCCCACTAGCCTGGGGTCCCTCCGGGGAGCTGTTTTTT.

The chain is built from TRBV7-9 and TRBJ2-5; 7 bases align to TRBD1. V was clipped by 8 bases and J by 5 bases; unmatched bases: 11. The CDR3 is made up of 14 amino acids. Germline CDR1 and CDR2: SEHNR and FQNEAQ (reference sequence). The CDR3 reads CASGPWTGAETQYF. The CDR3 DNA follows: TGTGCCAGCGGACCATGGACAGGTGCGGAGACCCAGTACTTC.